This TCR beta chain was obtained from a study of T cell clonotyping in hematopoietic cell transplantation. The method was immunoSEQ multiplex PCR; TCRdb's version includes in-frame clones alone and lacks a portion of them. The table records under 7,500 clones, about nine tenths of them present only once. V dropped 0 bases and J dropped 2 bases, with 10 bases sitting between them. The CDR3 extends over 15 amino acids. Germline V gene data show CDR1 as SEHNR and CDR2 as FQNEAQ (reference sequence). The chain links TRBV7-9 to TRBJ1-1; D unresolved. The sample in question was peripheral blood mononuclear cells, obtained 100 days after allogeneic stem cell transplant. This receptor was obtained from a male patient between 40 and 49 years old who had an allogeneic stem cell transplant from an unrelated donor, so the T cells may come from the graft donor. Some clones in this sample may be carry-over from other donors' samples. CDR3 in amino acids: CASSLARKGNTEAFF. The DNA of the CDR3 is TGTGCCAGCAGCTTAGCGCGAAAGGGTAACACTGAAGCTTTCTTT.